A selection of T cell receptor beta chains follows, all from one sample in a study of blood T cell repertoires in COVID-19. Assay used: immunoSEQ multiplex PCR; TCRdb lists only in-frame clones, some missing. Of some 210,000 clones in the sample, approximately 80% were seen once. Sequenced: PBMCs or T cells enriched from blood (not recorded which). These receptor sequences come from a man younger than 45 with acute COVID-19. CDR3s leave out the opening cysteine and the closing phenylalanine or tryptophan.

v_call	j_call	cdr3_aa
TRBV6-1	TRBJ2-1	ASSERGWEQF
TRBV28	TRBJ1-2	ASSLGQRNYGYT
TRBV5-1	TRBJ2-2	ASSLSGTGATGELF
TRBV28	TRBJ2-7	ASRLAGVTSYEQY
TRBV5-4	TRBJ1-2	ASSREGGTFYGYT
TRBV9	TRBJ2-2	ASSVLAGGNTGELF
TRBV19	TRBJ1-2	ASSIGENYGYT
TRBV15	TRBJ1-5	ATSGRDRANNQPQH
TRBV7-9	TRBJ2-3	ASSLALGTDTQY
TRBV2	TRBJ1-4	ASRPGTGGSTNEKLF
TRBV11-1	TRBJ1-2	ATTPSEVDYGYT
TRBV13	TRBJ1-3	ASSYYASGNTIY
TRBV3-1/TRBV3-2	TRBJ2-5	ASSPVRGGQETQY
TRBV19	TRBJ1-5	ASSSQGGQPQH
TRBV4-1	TRBJ1-2	ASRGQGALGYT
TRBV9	TRBJ2-2	ASSADGTGVAGELF
TRBV5-6	TRBJ1-1	ASSFASTEAF
TRBV25-1	TRBJ2-7	ASSARVSPYEQY
TRBV7-3	TRBJ2-2	ASRTDTGELF
TRBV27	TRBJ1-5	ASRTGSGNQPQH
TRBV28	TRBJ1-2	ASRGVYSYT
TRBV19	TRBJ2-4	ASSTPGQVSRGAKNIQY
TRBV19	TRBJ1-5	ASSIWATSNQPQH
TRBV5-1	TRBJ1-2	ASSLVSDRPYGYT
TRBV7-6	TRBJ2-2	ASSYDIGELF
TRBV6-4	TRBJ2-6	ASSEEGASSGANVLT
TRBV4-2	TRBJ2-7	ASSQDRGFYEQY
TRBV12-3/TRBV12-4	TRBJ2-7	ASSRDISYEQY
TRBV3-1/TRBV3-2	TRBJ1-2	ASSQDHPGGYVFDGYT
TRBV7-9	TRBJ1-2	AIPRGTGFNYGYT
TRBV5-1	TRBJ2-5	ASSLLAGDQETQY
TRBV15	TRBJ2-7	ATSGQTGASYEQY
TRBV27	TRBJ2-7	ASATGTGDYEQY
TRBV6-6	TRBJ2-5	ASSFDRGLETQY
TRBV9	TRBJ1-6	ASSAQGNSNSPLH
TRBV19	TRBJ2-3	ASRQSTDTQY
TRBV7-9	TRBJ2-1	ASSLAGQGEQF
TRBV9	TRBJ2-2	ASARGGTSIPTGELF
TRBV29-1	TRBJ2-7	SVEEGVQAGAYEQY
TRBV3-1/TRBV3-2	TRBJ1-2	ASSQDPLYGYT
TRBV28	TRBJ1-2	ASSLLEPRGYGYT
TRBV29-1	TRBJ2-4	SVTRGIAKNIQY
TRBV4-2	TRBJ2-2	ASSQDLGGTGELF
TRBV9	TRBJ1-2	ASSPQTGGIYGYT
TRBV27	TRBJ1-6	ASSHSRGGVSPLH
TRBV5-1	TRBJ1-2	ASSPGTGSIFDYGYT
TRBV7-2	TRBJ1-4	ASSPGQGAGEKLF
TRBV19	TRBJ2-7	ASSSTPGTTFYEQY
TRBV6-5	TRBJ2-7	ASSMTGPGYEQY
TRBV29-1	TRBJ2-3	SVAVASPDTQY
TRBV6-1	TRBJ2-7	ASSEQSGTGAYEQY
TRBV5-1	TRBJ1-3	ASSYEGAVSGNTIY